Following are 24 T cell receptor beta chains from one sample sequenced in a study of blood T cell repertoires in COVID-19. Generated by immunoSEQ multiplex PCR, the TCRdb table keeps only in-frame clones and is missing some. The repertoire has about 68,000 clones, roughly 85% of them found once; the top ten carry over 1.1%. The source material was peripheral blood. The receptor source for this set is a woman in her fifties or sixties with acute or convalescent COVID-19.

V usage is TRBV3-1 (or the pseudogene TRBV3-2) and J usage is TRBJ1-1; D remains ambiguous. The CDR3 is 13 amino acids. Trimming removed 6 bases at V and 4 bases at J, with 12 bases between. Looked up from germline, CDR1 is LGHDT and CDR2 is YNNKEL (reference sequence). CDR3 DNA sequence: TGTGCCAGCAGTTATTCCGCGCGCACTGAAGCTTTCTTT. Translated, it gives CASSYSARTEAFF.

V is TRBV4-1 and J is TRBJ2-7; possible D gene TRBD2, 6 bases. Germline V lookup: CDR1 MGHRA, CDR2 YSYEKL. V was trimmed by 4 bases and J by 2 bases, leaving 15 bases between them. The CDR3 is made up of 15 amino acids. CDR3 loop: CASSPYDTGAYEQYF. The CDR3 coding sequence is TGCGCCAGCAGCCCGTATGACACGGGGGCCTACGAGCAGTACTTC.

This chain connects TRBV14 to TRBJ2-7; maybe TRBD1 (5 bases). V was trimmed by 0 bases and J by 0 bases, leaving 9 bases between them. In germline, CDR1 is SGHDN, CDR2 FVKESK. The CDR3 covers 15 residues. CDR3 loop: CASSQDATVSYEQYF. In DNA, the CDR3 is TGTGCCAGCAGCCAAGATGCGACAGTCTCCTACGAGCAGTACTTC.

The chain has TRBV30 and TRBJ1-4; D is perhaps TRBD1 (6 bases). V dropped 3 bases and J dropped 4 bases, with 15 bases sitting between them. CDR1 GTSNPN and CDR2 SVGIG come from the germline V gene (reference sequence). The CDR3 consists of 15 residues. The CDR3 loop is CAWSATGTRNEKLFF. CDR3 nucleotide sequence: TGTGCCTGGAGCGCGACAGGTACCCGTAATGAAAAACTGTTTTTT. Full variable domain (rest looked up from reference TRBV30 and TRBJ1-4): SQTIHQWPATLVQPVGSPLSLECTVEGTSNPNLYWYRQAAGRGLQLLFYSVGIGQISSEVPQNLSASRPQDRQFILSSKKLLLSDSGFYLCAWSATGTRNEKLFFGSGTQLSVL.

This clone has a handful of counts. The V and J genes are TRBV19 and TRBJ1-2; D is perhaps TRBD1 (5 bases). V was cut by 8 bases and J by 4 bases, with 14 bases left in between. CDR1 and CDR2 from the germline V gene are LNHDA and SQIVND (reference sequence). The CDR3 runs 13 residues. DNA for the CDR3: TGTGCCAGTTCCAGGGCTTTTGGCTATGGCTACACCTTC. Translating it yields CASSRAFGYGYTF.

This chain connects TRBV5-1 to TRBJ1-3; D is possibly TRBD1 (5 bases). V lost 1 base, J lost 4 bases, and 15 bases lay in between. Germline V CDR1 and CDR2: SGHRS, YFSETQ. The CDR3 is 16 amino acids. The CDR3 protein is CASSLNLGEGGNTIYF. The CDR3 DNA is TGCGCCAGCAGCTTGAACCTAGGGGAAGGAGGAAACACCATATATTTT. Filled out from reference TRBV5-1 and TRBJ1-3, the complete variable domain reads KAGVTQTPRYLIKTRGQQVTLSCSPISGHRSVSWYQQTPGQGLQFLFEYFSETQRNKGNFPGRFSGRQFSNSRSEMNVSTLELGDSALYLCASSLNLGEGGNTIYFGEGSWLTVV.

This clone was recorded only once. The CDR3 sequence is CASSGWGRSSYEQYF. The CDR3 DNA follows: TGTGCCAGCAGCGGCTGGGGGAGGAGCTCCTACGAGCAGTACTTC. The gene calls are TRBV5-8 and TRBJ2-7, with D tentatively TRBD2 (6 bases). This CDR3 region has 15 residues. Looked up from germline, CDR1 is SGHTS and CDR2 is YDEGEE. Trimming took off 4 bases at V and 0 bases at J, with 14 bases between the two ends.

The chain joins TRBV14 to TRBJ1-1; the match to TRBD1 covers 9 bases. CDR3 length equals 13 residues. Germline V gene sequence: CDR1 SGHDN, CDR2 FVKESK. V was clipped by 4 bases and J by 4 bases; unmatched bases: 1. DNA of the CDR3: TGTGCCAGCAGCCGGGACAGGGCCACTGAAGCTTTCTTT. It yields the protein CASSRDRATEAFF.

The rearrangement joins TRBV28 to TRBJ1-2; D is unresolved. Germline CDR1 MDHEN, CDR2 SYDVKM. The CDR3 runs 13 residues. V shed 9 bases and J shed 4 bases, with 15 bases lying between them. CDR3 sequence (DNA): TGTGCCAGTCTCCCCGGGGTCGGCTATGGCTACACCTTC. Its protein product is CASLPGVGYGYTF.

CDR3 nucleotide sequence: TGTGCCAGCAGTTTACGGAGGGGCTTTAACTATGGCTACACCTTC. It translates to CASSLRRGFNYGYTF. The chain employs TRBV28 and TRBJ1-2; a weak D match, TRBD1 (5 bases). Germline loops: CDR1 MDHEN, CDR2 SYDVKM. This CDR3 is 15 amino acids long. The V and J ends lost 2 bases and 1 base respectively, with 11 bases between them.

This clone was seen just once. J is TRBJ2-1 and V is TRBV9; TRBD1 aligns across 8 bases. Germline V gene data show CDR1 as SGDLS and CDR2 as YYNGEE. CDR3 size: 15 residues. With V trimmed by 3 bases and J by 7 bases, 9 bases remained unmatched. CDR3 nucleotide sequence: TGTGCCAGCAGCGCTCTCGTCACAGGGGGGAATGAGCAGTTCTTC. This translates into CASSALVTGGNEQFF.

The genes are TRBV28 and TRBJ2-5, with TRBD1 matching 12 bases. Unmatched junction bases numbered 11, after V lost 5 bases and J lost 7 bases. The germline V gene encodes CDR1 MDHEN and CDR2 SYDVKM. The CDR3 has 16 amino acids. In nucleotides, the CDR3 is TGTGCCAGCAGTGACCCAGGGACAGGGGGCAAGGGGACCCAGTACTTC. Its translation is CASSDPGTGGKGTQYF.

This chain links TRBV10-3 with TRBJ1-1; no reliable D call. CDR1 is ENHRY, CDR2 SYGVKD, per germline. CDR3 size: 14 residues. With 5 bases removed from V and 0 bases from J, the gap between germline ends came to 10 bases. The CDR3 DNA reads TGTGCCATCAGTCTTAGAGGGATGAACACTGAAGCTTTCTTT. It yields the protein CAISLRGMNTEAFF.

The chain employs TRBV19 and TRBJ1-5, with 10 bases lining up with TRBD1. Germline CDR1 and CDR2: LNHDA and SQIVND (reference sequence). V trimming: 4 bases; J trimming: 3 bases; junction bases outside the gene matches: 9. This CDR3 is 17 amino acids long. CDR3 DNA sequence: TGTGCCAGTAGTACGACAAGGACAGGGGGAGACAATCAGCCCCAGCATTTT. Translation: CASSTTRTGGDNQPQHF.

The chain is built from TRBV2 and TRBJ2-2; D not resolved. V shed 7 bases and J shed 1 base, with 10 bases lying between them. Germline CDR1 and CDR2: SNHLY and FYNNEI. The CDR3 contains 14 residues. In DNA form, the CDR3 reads TGTGCCAGCATTCGGAGCGTGAACACCGGGGAGCTGTTTTTT. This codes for CASIRSVNTGELFF.

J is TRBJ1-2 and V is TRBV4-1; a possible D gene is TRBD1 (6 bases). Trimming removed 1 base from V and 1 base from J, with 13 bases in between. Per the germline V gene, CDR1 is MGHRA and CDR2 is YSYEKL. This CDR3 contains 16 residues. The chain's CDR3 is CASSQATWGLNYGYTF. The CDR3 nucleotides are TGCGCCAGCAGCCAAGCAACGTGGGGGCTTAACTATGGCTACACCTTC.

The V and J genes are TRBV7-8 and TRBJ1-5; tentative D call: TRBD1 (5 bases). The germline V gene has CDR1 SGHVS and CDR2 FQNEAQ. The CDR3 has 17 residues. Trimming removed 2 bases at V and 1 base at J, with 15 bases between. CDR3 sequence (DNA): TGTGCCAGCAGCTTAATTACAGGTGCGGGGAGCAATCAGCCCCAGCATTTT. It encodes CASSLITGAGSNQPQHF.

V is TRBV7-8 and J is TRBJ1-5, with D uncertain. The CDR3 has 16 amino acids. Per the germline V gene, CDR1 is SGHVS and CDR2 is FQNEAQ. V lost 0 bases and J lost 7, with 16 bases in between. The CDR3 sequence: CASSLAPSTYVQPQHF. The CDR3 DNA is TGTGCCAGCAGCTTAGCACCGTCAACTTACGTGCAGCCCCAGCATTTT.

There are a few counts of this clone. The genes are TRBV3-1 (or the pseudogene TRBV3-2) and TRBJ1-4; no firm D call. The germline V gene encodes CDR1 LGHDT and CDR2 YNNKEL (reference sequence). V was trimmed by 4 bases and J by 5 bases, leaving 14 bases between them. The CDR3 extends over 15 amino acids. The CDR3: CASSPRDLRNEKLFF. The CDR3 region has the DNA TGTGCCAGCAGCCCTCGTGACCTCAGGAATGAAAAACTGTTTTTT.

The CDR3 sequence is CASSTGNEKLFF. The CDR3 DNA sequence: TGTGCCAGCTCAACAGGAAATGAAAAACTGTTTTTT. The V call is TRBV6-5, the J call TRBJ1-4; a weak D match, TRBD1 (5 bases). This CDR3 spans 12 amino acids. Germline CDR1 and CDR2: MNHEY and SVGAGI. Trimming stripped 8 bases from V and 5 bases from J, with 9 bases between.

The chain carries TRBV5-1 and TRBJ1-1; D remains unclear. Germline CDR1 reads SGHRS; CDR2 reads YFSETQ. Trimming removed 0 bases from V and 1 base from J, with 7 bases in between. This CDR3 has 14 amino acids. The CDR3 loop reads CASSLANGNTEAFF. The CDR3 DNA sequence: TGCGCCAGCAGCTTGGCCAACGGGAACACTGAAGCTTTCTTT.

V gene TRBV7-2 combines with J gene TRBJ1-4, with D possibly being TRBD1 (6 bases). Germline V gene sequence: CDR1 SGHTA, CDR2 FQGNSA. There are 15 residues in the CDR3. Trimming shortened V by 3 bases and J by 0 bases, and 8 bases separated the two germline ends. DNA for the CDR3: TGTGCCAGCAGCTTCGGGACATCAACTAATGAAAAACTGTTTTTT. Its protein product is CASSFGTSTNEKLFF.

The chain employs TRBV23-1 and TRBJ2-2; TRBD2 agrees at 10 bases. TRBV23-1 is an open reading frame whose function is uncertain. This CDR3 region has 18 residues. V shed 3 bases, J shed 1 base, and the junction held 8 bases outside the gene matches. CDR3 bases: TGCGCCAGCAGTCATCGTCAGAGCGGGGGGGAGAACACCGGGGAGCTGTTTTTT. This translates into CASSHRQSGGENTGELFF.

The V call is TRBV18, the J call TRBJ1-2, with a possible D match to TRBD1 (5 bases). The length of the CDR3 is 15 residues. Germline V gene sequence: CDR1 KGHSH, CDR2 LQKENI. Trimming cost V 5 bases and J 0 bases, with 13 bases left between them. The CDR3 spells CASSWGIEPNYGYTF. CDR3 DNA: TGTGCCAGCTCATGGGGCATAGAACCTAACTATGGCTACACCTTC. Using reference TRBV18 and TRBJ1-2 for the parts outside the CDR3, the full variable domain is NAGVMQNPRHLVRRRGQEARLRCSPMKGHSHVYWYRQLPEEGLKFMVYLQKENIIDESGMPKERFSAEFPKEGPSILRIQQVVRGDSAAYFCASSWGIEPNYGYTFGSGTRLTVV.